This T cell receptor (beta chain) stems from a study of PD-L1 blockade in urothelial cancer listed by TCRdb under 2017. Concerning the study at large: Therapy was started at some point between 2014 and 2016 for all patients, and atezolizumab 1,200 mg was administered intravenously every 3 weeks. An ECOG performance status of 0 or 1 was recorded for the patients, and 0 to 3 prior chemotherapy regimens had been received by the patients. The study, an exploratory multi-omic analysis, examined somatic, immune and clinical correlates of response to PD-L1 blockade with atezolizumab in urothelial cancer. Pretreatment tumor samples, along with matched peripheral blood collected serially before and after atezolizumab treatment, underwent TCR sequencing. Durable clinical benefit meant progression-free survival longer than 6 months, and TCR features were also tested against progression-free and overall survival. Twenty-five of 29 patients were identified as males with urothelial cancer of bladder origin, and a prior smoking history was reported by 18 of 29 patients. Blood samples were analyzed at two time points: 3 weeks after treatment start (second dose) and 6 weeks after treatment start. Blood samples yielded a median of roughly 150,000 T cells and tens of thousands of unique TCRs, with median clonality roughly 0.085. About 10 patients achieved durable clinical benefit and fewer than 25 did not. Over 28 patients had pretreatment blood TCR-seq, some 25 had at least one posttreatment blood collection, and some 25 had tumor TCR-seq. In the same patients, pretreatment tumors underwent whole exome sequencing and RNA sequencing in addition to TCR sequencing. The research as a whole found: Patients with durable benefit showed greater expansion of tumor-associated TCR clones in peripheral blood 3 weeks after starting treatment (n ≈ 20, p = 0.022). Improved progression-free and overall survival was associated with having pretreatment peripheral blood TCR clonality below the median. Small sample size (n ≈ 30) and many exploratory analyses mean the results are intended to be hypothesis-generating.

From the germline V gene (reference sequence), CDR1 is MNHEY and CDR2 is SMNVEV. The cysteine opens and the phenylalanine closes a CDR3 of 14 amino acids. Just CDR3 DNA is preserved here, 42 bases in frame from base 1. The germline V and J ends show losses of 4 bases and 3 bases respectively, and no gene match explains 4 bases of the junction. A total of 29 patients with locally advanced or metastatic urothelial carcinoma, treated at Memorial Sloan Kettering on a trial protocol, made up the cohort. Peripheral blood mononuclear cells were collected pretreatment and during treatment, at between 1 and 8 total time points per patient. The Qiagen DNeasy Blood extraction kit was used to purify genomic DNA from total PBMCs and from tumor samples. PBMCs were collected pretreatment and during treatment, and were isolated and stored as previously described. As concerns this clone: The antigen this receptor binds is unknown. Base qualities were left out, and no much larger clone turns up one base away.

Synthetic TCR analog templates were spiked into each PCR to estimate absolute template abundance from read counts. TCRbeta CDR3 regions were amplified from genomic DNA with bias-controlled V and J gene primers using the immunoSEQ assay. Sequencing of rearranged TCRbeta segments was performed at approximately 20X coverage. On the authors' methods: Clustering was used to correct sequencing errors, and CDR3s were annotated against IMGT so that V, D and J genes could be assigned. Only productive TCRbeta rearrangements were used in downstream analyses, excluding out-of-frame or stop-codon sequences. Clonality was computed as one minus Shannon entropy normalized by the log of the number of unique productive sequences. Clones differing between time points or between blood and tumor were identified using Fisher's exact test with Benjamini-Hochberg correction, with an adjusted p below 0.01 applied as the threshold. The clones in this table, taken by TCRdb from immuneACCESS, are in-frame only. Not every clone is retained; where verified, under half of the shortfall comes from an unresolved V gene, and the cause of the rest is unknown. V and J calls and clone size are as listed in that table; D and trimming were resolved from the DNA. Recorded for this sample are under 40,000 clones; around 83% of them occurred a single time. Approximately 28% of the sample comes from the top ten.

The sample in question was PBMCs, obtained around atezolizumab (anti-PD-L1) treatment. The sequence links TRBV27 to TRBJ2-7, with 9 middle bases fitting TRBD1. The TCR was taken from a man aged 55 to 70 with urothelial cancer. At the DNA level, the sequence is TGTGCCAGCAGTTCGGGACAGGGCTTCTACGAGCAGTACTTC. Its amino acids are CASSSGQGFYEQYF.